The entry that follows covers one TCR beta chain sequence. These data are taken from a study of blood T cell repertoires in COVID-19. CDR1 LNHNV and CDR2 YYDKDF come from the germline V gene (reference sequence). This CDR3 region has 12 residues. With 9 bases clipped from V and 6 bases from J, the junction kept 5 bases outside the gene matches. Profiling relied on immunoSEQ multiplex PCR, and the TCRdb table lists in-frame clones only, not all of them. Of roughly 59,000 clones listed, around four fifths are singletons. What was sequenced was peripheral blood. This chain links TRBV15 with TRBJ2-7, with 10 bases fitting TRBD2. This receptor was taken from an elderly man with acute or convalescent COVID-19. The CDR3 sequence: CATGTSASEQYF. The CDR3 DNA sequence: TGTGCCACGGGGACTAGCGCTTCCGAGCAGTACTTC.